Listed here are 29 T cell receptor beta chains from one sample, sequenced in a study of blood T cell repertoires in COVID-19. Libraries were prepared by immunoSEQ multiplex PCR; TCRdb keeps only in-frame clonotypes and omits some of them. The profile shows around 150,000 clones, around 84% of them singletons. The material sequenced was peripheral blood. The source of these receptors is a human donor with acute or convalescent COVID-19. The donor label of this sample is uncertain.

The genes are TRBV4-3 and TRBJ2-7; the D gene is possibly TRBD1 (5 bases). The CDR3 is 13 amino acids. The germline gives CDR1 LGHNA, CDR2 YSLEER. V shed 4 bases and J shed 4 bases, with 11 bases lying between them. CDR3 in DNA: TGCGCCAGCAGCCGGAGTCAGGGATACGAGCAGTACTTC. Residues: CASSRSQGYEQYF.

The chain uses TRBV4-1 and TRBJ1-2; 7 bases line up with TRBD1. J gave up 0 bases and V 3 bases, and 7 bases lay outside the gene matches. The germline CDR1 and CDR2 sequences are MGHRA and YSYEKL. The CDR3 extends over 16 amino acids. The DNA of the CDR3 is TGCGCCAGCAGCCAGCCAGGGACAGCATCTAACTATGGCTACACCTTC. Translation: CASSQPGTASNYGYTF.

The table lists this clone with a count of one. The chain has TRBV18 and TRBJ1-3; the match to TRBD1 covers 7 bases. The CDR3 has 16 amino acids. Germline V lookup: CDR1 KGHSH, CDR2 LQKENI. Trimming at V came to 8 bases and at J to 0 bases, leaving 10 bases not matched to a gene. CDR3 nucleotide sequence: TGTGCCAGCGCAGCGACAGGGACTAGCTCTGGAAACACCATATATTTT. It specifies CASAATGTSSGNTIYF.

The chain couples TRBV3-1 (or the pseudogene TRBV3-2) to TRBJ2-3; D is possibly TRBD1 (7 bases). The CDR3 runs to 19 residues. Germline V gene lookup returns CDR1 LGHDT and CDR2 YNNKEL (reference sequence). V was clipped by 5 bases and J by 3 bases, with 27 bases between them. This CDR3 reads CASSTGQRAQWGGTDTQYF. CDR3 in DNA: TGTGCCAGCAGCACGGGACAGCGGGCACAATGGGGAGGTACAGATACGCAGTATTTT.

This clone was seen once. The J gene is TRBJ1-1, the V gene TRBV7-2; D gene unclear. Germline values: CDR1 SGHTA, CDR2 FQGNSA. Between the trimmed V and J ends, which lost 3 bases and 2 bases, there was a span of 13 bases. The CDR3 has 15 residues. This CDR3 is CASSFHVWANTEAFF. The CDR3 DNA follows: TGTGCCAGCAGCTTCCACGTCTGGGCTAACACTGAAGCTTTCTTT. Drawing the rest from reference TRBV7-2 and TRBJ1-1, the complete variable domain is GAGVSQSPSNKVTEKGKDVELRCDPISGHTALYWYRQSLGQGLEFLIYFQGNSAPDKSGLPSDRFSAERTGGSVSTLTIQRTQQEDSAVYLCASSFHVWANTEAFFGQGTRLTVV.

The gene calls are TRBV7-3 and TRBJ2-1, with TRBD1 matching 8 bases. The trim removed 6 bases at V and 0 bases at J, leaving 4 bases unmatched. Per the germline V gene, CDR1 is SGHTA and CDR2 is FQGTGA. The CDR3 runs 15 residues. CDR3 region: CASSPDRGSYNEQFF. CDR3 nucleotide sequence: TGTGCCAGCAGTCCTGACAGGGGCTCCTACAATGAGCAGTTCTTC. The entire variable domain, with the rest obtained from reference TRBV7-3 and TRBJ2-1, is as follows: GAGVSQTPSNKVTEKGKYVELRCDPISGHTALYWYRQSLGQGPEFLIYFQGTGAADDSGLPNDRFFAVRPEGSVSTLKIQRTERGDSAVYLCASSPDRGSYNEQFFGPGTRLTVL.

The gene calls are TRBV6-5 and TRBJ1-3; possible D gene TRBD1, 6 bases. V lost 4 bases and J 0 bases, leaving 13 bases between the germline ends. The CDR3 spans 16 residues. CDR1 MNHEY and CDR2 SVGAGI come from the germline V gene. CDR3 bases: TGTGCCAGCAGTTTTGCAGGGGCTAGCTCTGGAAACACCATATATTTT. Protein product: CASSFAGASSGNTIYF.

The chain couples TRBV2 to TRBJ1-5, with 12 positions matching TRBD1. The CDR3 contains 19 residues. J gave up 2 bases and V 6 bases, and 14 bases lay outside the gene matches. CDR1 SNHLY and CDR2 FYNNEI come from the germline V gene. CDR3 residues: CASRNSRDRGQSGNQPQHF. The CDR3, as DNA: TGTGCCAGCAGGAATTCCCGGGACAGGGGGCAGTCGGGCAATCAGCCCCAGCATTTT.

The chain recombines TRBV6-5 with TRBJ1-1; D call uncertain. Between the trimmed V and J ends, which lost 2 bases and 10 bases, there was a span of 14 bases. Germline CDR1 and CDR2: MNHEY and SVGAGI. This CDR3 is built from 13 residues. DNA for the CDR3: TGTGCCAGCAGTTACGGGCCCCAGGTCGCAGCTTTCTTT. It is translated as CASSYGPQVAAFF.

The chain couples TRBV3-1 (or the pseudogene TRBV3-2) to TRBJ1-2; 9 nucleotides line up with TRBD1. CDR1 is LGHDT, CDR2 YNNKEL, per germline (reference sequence). Unmatched junction bases numbered 10, after V lost 0 bases and J lost 5 bases. The CDR3 is 17 residues long. The chain's CDR3 is CASSQDRRGQGIYGYTF. The CDR3 DNA reads as TGTGCCAGCAGCCAAGACAGGCGAGGACAGGGGATTTATGGCTACACCTTC.

This clone came up a few times. The chain couples TRBV29-1 to TRBJ2-7; maybe TRBD1 (6 bases). The V end lost 4 bases, the J end lost 7 bases, and 11 bases lay between the germline ends. This CDR3 region has 11 residues. Germline-derived CDR1 and CDR2 are SQVTM and ANQGSEA. CDR3 sequence: CSVVSGQEQYF. In nucleotides, the CDR3 is TGCAGCGTTGTGAGTGGACAGGAGCAGTACTTC.

CDR3 nucleotides: TGTGCCAGCAGTTTAGGACAGGGGAAGGGGTATGGCTACACCTTC. This gives the protein CASSLGQGKGYGYTF. The chain recombines TRBV27 with TRBJ1-2, with 9 bases fitting TRBD1. With V trimmed by 2 bases and J by 5 bases, 6 bases remained unmatched. The CDR3 is 15 residues long. Germline lookup yields CDR1 MNHEY and CDR2 SMNVEV (reference sequence).

The rearrangement links TRBV15 to TRBJ1-2, with D perhaps TRBD1 (6 bases). This CDR3 has 15 residues. Germline V lookup: CDR1 LNHNV, CDR2 YYDKDF (reference sequence). V was clipped by 0 bases and J by 5 bases, with 13 bases between them. The CDR3 DNA reads as TGTGCCACCAGCAGAGATAGACAGGTTGGGTATGGCTACACCTTC. This sequence encodes CATSRDRQVGYGYTF.

The rearrangement links TRBV5-1 to TRBJ2-1; 8 bases are a match to TRBD1. The CDR3 is 15 residues long. Germline lookup yields CDR1 SGHRS and CDR2 YFSETQ. V lost 0 bases to trimming and J lost 10 bases; unmatched junction nucleotides: 9. CDR3 nucleotide sequence: TGCGCCAGCAGCTTGGAGGGGCAGGGGGCAGGGGAGCAGTTCTTC. This codes for CASSLEGQGAGEQFF.

The rearrangement joins TRBV3-1 (or the pseudogene TRBV3-2) to TRBJ2-3, with unresolved D. CDR1 and CDR2 from the germline V gene are LGHDT and YNNKEL (reference sequence). The CDR3 contains 14 residues. The ends were cut back, 3 bases at V and 0 bases at J, with 7 bases in the middle. CDR3 in amino acids: CASSQTHSTDTQYF. CDR3 nucleotide sequence: TGTGCCAGCAGCCAGACTCATAGCACAGATACGCAGTATTTT.

V is TRBV6-5 and J is TRBJ1-1; 8 bases fit TRBD1. This CDR3 contains 15 residues. Germline V gene sequence: CDR1 MNHEY, CDR2 SVGAGI. The ends lost 2 bases at V and 11 bases at J; junction bases unmatched: 13. The CDR3 nucleotides are TGTGCCAGCAGTTACCAAATCCAGGGGGCAGGGGAGGCTTTCTTT. It specifies CASSYQIQGAGEAFF.

The chain couples TRBV27 to TRBJ1-2; the match to TRBD1 covers 9 bases. The CDR3 has 15 residues. Unmatched junction bases numbered 7, after V lost 1 base and J lost 7 bases. Germline CDR1 and CDR2: MNHEY and SMNVEV (reference sequence). Here the CDR3 DNA reads TGTGCCAGCAGTTTATACCGGACAGGGGTGTTTGGCTACACCTTC. Its translation is CASSLYRTGVFGYTF.

This clone was counted only a few times. V usage is TRBV11-2 and J usage is TRBJ2-7; D remains ambiguous. The CDR3 is 16 residues long. Germline V gene lookup returns CDR1 SGHAT and CDR2 FQNNGV. Between the trimmed V and J ends, which lost 2 bases and 3 bases, there was a span of 17 bases. This chain's CDR3 is CASSLSPSGHGYEQYF. CDR3 bases: TGTGCCAGCAGCTTATCTCCAAGTGGGCACGGCTACGAGCAGTACTTC. Complete variable domain (other parts from reference TRBV11-2 and TRBJ2-7): EAGVAQSPRYKIIEKRQSVAFWCNPISGHATLYWYQQILGQGPKLLIQFQNNGVVDDSQLPKDRFSAERLKGVDSTLKIQPAKLEDSAVYLCASSLSPSGHGYEQYFGPGTRLTVT.

The chain has TRBV18 and TRBJ1-5; D not certain. CDR1 is KGHSH, CDR2 LQKENI, per germline. CDR3 length equals 15 residues. Between the trimmed V and J ends, which lost 0 bases and 7 bases, there was a span of 13 bases. The CDR3 nucleotides read TGTGCCAGCTCACCACCGCACGGGATCGGGCAGCCCCAGCATTTT. Amino acid sequence: CASSPPHGIGQPQHF.

The V and J genes are TRBV6-1 and TRBJ1-5; TRBD1 matches 9 bases. With 4 bases clipped from V and 4 bases from J, the junction kept 11 bases outside the gene matches. The CDR3 is made up of 17 amino acids. Germline V gives CDR1 MNHNS, CDR2 SASEGT. As DNA, the CDR3 is TGTGCCAGCAGTGCAAAGGGACAGGGCATTCAGAATCAGCCCCAGCATTTT. Its protein is CASSAKGQGIQNQPQHF.

In this sample, this clone turned up once. The V call is TRBV3-1 (or the pseudogene TRBV3-2), the J call TRBJ1-6; D is ambiguous. The CDR3 consists of 14 residues. Trimming shortened V by 7 bases and J by 3 bases, and 10 bases separated the two germline ends. CDR1 and CDR2 from the germline V gene are LGHDT and YNNKEL (reference sequence). The CDR3 is CASTLQIYNSPLHF. CDR3 sequence (DNA): TGTGCCAGCACCCTCCAGATCTATAATTCACCCCTCCACTTT.

The J gene is TRBJ1-2, the V gene TRBV7-2; D uncertain. Germline lookup yields CDR1 SGHTA and CDR2 FQGNSA. The CDR3 spans 15 residues. The V end lost 2 bases, the J end lost 5 bases, and 15 bases lay between the germline ends. The CDR3 bases are TGTGCCAGCAGCTTACAGGCCTCTAACTTATATGGCTACACCTTC. Protein: CASSLQASNLYGYTF.

The CDR3 sequence: CASSQDRPGLRVTSYGYTF. CDR3 DNA sequence: TGTGCCAGCAGCCAAGATCGTCCGGGGTTACGAGTTACGAGCTATGGCTACACCTTC. The chain recombines TRBV3-1 (or the pseudogene TRBV3-2) with TRBJ1-2; D unresolved. The V gene's germline CDR1 is LGHDT and CDR2 YNNKEL (reference sequence). The ends were cut back, 0 bases at V and 4 bases at J, with 24 bases in the middle. The CDR3 sequence is 19 residues long.

The rearrangement uses TRBV7-3 and TRBJ2-3; 10 bases fit TRBD2. Germline assignment: CDR1 SGHTA and CDR2 FQGTGA. The V segment lost 4 bases and the J segment 3 bases; nucleotides outside the gene matches: 7. The length of the CDR3 is 16 residues. CDR3 nucleotide sequence: TGTGCCAGCAGCTCCTCCGGGACTAGCGCAACAGATACGCAGTATTTT. The encoded protein is CASSSSGTSATDTQYF.

The V call is TRBV30, the J call TRBJ2-7; 10 nucleotides align to TRBD1. Germline CDR1 GTSNPN, CDR2 SVGIG (reference sequence). V was clipped by 8 bases and J by 3 bases; unmatched bases: 19. The CDR3 runs to 17 residues. As DNA, the CDR3 is TGTGCCAACAACGGGACAGGGGCCCCCAAGATGAACTACGAGCAGTACTTC. It encodes CANNGTGAPKMNYEQYF.

The chain employs TRBV27 and TRBJ2-7; D possibly corresponds to TRBD1 (6 bases). Germline values: CDR1 MNHEY, CDR2 SMNVEV (reference sequence). The V end lost 3 bases, the J end lost 0 bases, and 21 bases lay between the germline ends. The CDR3 spans 18 residues. CDR3 sequence (DNA): TGTGCCAGCAGTTTTGTGTGGGGAGACAGGACGAGCTCCTACGAGCAGTACTTC. As protein: CASSFVWGDRTSSYEQYF.

There are many counts of this clone. The chain combines TRBV19 with TRBJ2-5; 8 nucleotides line up with TRBD1. CDR3 length: 14 residues. The ends lost 5 bases at V and 4 bases at J; junction bases unmatched: 6. Germline V gene lookup returns CDR1 LNHDA and CDR2 SQIVND (reference sequence). The CDR3 DNA sequence: TGTGCCAGTAGTTCGGGCGGGACAGGAGAGACCCAGTACTTC. Translating gives CASSSGGTGETQYF.

In regard to this clone: Its ends do not fully match the called genes, so a read error is possible. This chain uses TRBV19 with TRBJ1-3; D possibly corresponds to TRBD1 (5 bases). Germline values: CDR1 LNHDA, CDR2 SQIVND (reference sequence). The CDR3 extends over 15 amino acids. The CDR3 sequence is CASRIGQASANTIYF. The CDR3 nucleotides read TGTGCCAGTAGGATAGGACAAGCCTCGGCCAACACCATATATTTT.

This CDR3 reads CASSLRGTRGEQYF. The DNA of the CDR3 is TGTGCCAGCAGTCTCAGGGGTACGAGGGGCGAGCAGTACTTC. The chain uses TRBV27 and TRBJ2-7, with a weak D call TRBD1 (6 bases). V lost 5 bases, J lost 6 bases, and 17 bases lay in between. The CDR3 totals 14 residues. Germline V gene lookup returns CDR1 MNHEY and CDR2 SMNVEV (reference sequence).